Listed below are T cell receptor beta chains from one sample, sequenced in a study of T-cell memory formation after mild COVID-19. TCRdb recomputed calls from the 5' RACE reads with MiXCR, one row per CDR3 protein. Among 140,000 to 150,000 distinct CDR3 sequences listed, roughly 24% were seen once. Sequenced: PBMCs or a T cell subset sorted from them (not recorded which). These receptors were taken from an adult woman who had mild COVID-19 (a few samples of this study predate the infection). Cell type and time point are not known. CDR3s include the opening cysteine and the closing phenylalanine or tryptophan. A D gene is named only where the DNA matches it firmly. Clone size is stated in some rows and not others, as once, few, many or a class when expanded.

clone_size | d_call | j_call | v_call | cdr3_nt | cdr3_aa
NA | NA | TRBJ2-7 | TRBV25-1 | TGTGCCAGCAGTGACAGTCGCGGCGAGCAGTACTTC | CASSDSRGEQYF
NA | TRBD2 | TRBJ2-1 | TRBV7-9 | TGTGCCAGCAGCCCAGGTAGCGGGAGAGCCTACAATGAGCAGTTCTTC | CASSPGSGRAYNEQFF
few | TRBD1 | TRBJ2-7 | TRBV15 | TGTGCCACCAGCAGAGAAGGGGGCTGGGGGTACGAGCAGTACTTC | CATSREGGWGYEQYF
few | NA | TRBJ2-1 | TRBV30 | TGTGCCTGGAGTGGGGGGACCGTTAGCTCCTACAATGAGCAGTTCTTC | CAWSGGTVSSYNEQFF
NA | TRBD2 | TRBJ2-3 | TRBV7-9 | TGTGCCAGCAGCGCACCGGGACTAGCTGGCACAGATACGCAGTATTTT | CASSAPGLAGTDTQYF
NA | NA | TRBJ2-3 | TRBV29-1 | TGCAGCGTTGAAGGTCTGGGCAGGGGCGTAGATACGCAGTATTTT | CSVEGLGRGVDTQYF
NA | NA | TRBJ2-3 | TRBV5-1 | TGCGCCAGCATCTCTCGTGGCGGATCCACAGATACGCAGTATTTT | CASISRGGSTDTQYF
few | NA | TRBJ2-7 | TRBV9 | TGTGCCAGCAGCGTAGCACAGTACTCCTACGAGCAGTACTTC | CASSVAQYSYEQYF
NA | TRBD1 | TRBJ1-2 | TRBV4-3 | TGCGCCAGCATCCTGGGGACAGGTTCCTATGGCTACACCTTC | CASILGTGSYGYTF
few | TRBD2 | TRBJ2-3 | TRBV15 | TGTGCCACCTCCCAAGTAGCGGGAGGGACGGATACGCAGTATTTT | CATSQVAGGTDTQYF
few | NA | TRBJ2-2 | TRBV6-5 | TGTGCCAGCAGTAACTATGTTTCTAACACCGGGGAGCTGTTTTTT | CASSNYVSNTGELFF
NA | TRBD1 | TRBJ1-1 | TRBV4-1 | TGCGCCAGCAGCCCGCCGTCGACAGGGTTTATCTCTGAAGCTTTCTTT | CASSPPSTGFISEAFF
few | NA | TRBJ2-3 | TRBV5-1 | TGCGCCAGCTGCGACGCAGTAAGCACAGATACGCAGTATTTT | CASCDAVSTDTQYF
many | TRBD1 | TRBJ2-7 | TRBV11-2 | TGTGCCAGCAGCTTAGGGACAGGGGGGCGTAGCTCCTACGAGCAGTACTTC | CASSLGTGGRSSYEQYF
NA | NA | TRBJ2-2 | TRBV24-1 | TGTGCCACCAGTGATCCCGTAGGGGAATTCGGGGAGCTGTTTTTT | CATSDPVGEFGELFF
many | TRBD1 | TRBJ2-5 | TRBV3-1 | TGTGCCAGCAGCCCCGGACAGGGTGGGGAGACCCAGTACTTC | CASSPGQGGETQYF
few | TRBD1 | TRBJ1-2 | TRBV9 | TGTGCCAGCAGCGCCGGAGAGGGGGCCTGGTATGGCTACACCTTC | CASSAGEGAWYGYTF
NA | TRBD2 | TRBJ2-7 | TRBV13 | TGTGCCAGCAGCCCCTTCACTAGCGGGGGGGACCTCTACGAGCAGTACTTC | CASSPFTSGGDLYEQYF
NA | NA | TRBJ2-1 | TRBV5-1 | TGCGCCAGCAGCGACGGGACCGACAAATCCCCGGAGCAGTTCTTC | CASSDGTDKSPEQFF
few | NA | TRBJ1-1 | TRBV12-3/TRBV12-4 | TGTGCCAGCAGTTCGTCGGGTCTGAACACTGAAGCTTTCTTT | CASSSSGLNTEAFF
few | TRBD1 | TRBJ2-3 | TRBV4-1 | TGCGCCAGCAGCCACCCTAGACAGGGGGTCCAGGATACGCAGTATTTT | CASSHPRQGVQDTQYF
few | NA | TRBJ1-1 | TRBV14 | TGTGCCAGCAGCCAGATACAAACCATGAACACTGAAGCTTTCTTT | CASSQIQTMNTEAFF
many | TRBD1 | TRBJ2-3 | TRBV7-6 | TGTGCCAGCCGGGACAGCTACACAGATACGCAGTATTTT | CASRDSYTDTQYF
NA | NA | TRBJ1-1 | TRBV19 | TGTGCCAGTAGTATCCTCTACCTAGGGAAGGCTGAAGCTTTCTTT | CASSILYLGKAEAFF
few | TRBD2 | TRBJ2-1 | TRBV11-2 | TGTGCCAGCAGCTTCACGGGGGGGGTCCCTCACAATGAGCAGTTCTTC | CASSFTGGVPHNEQFF
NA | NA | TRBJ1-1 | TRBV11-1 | TGTGCCAGCAGCACTAAACCCGGGCCGGCCACTGAAGCTTTCTTT | CASSTKPGPATEAFF
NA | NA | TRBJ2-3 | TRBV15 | TGTGCCACCAGCAGAGGGTCCGGGAGAGAGAGCACAGATACGCAGTATTTT | CATSRGSGRESTDTQYF
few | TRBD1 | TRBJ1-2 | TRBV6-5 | TGTGCCAGCAGTTATAAACCGGGACAGAGAAATGGCTACACCTTC | CASSYKPGQRNGYTF
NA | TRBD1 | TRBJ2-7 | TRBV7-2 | TGTGCCAGCAGCTCTGAGGGGGCACGATCCTACGAGCAGTACTTC | CASSSEGARSYEQYF
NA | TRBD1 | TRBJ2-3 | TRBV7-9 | TGTGCCAGCAGCCCCCGTACTGGACAGGGGTACACAGATACGCAGTATTTT | CASSPRTGQGYTDTQYF
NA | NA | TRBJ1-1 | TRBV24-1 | TGTGCCACCAGTGATTTGACAGGTGAAGCTTTCTTT | CATSDLTGEAFF
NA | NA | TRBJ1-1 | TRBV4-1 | TGCGCCAGCAGCCGGCCTTCCGGGGGAGATTTTTTCTTT | CASSRPSGGDFFF
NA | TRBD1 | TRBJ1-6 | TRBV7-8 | TGTGCCAGCAGCCCAACGACAGGGGGCTATTCACCCCTCCACTTT | CASSPTTGGYSPLHF
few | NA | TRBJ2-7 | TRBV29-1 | TGCAGCGCCGGCGCGCGGGGAGCCTCCTACGAGCAGTACTTC | CSAGARGASYEQYF
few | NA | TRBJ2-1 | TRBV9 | TGTGCCAGCAGCGTAGAAGTTGTTGACTCCTACAATGAGCAGTTCTTC | CASSVEVVDSYNEQFF
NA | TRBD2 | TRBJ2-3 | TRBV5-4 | TGTGCCAGCAGCCCCGGGCTAGCGGGGGTTTCTAGCACAGATACGCAGTATTTT | CASSPGLAGVSSTDTQYF
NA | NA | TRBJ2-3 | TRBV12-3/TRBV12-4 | TGTGCCAGCAGTTTAAATTTCGACGGGTCCACAGATACGCAGTATTTT | CASSLNFDGSTDTQYF
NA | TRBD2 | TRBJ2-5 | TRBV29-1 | TGCAGCGTTGAGGCTAGCGGGAGCGCAGAGACCCAGTACTTC | CSVEASGSAETQYF
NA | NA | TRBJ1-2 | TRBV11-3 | TGTGCCAGCAGCTTTGAGGTCAGCAACCCAAACTATGGCTACACCTTC | CASSFEVSNPNYGYTF
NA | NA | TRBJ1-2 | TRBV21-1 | TGTGCCAGCAGTCGGGGATATGGCTACACCTTC | CASSRGYGYTF
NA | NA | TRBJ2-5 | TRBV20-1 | TGCAGTGCTAGAGATCTGGGGATACCTCAAGAGACCCAGTACTTC | CSARDLGIPQETQYF
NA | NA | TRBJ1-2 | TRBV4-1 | TGCGCCAGCAGCCAACGCCAGGTGCTTATCGGTCCAGGGAAAGGGGAAAACTATGGCTACACCTTC | CASSQRQVLIGPGKGENYGYTF
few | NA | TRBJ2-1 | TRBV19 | TGTGCCAGTAGTATCCCGAGCCTTGACAATGAGCAGTTCTTC | CASSIPSLDNEQFF
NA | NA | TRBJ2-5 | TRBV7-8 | TGTGCCAGCAGCGTCGGACGGGGAGTCGAGACCCAGTACTTC | CASSVGRGVETQYF
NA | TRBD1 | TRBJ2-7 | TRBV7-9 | TGTGCCAGCAGCTCAGGACAGGGGGCGGTCTACGAGCAGTACTTC | CASSSGQGAVYEQYF
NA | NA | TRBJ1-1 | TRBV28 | TGTGCCAGCAGTTCCAGACAGAGGCCACTATCTGGAGCTTTCTTT | CASSSRQRPLSGAFF
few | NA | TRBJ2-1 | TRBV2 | TGTGGCCAGGCACCAACCTCCTACAATGAGCAGTTCTTC | CGQAPTSYNEQFF
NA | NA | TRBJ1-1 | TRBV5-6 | TGTGCCAGCAGCTTGGGGTGGGGGGCTGAAGCTTTCTTT | CASSLGWGAEAFF
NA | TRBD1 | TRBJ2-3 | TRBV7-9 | TGTGCCAGCAGCTCACAGGGGGCCCTACCCCATCCCACAGATACGCAGTATTTT | CASSSQGALPHPTDTQYF
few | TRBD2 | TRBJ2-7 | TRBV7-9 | TGTGCCAGCAGCTCCTCTAGCGGGGGGACCTACGAGCAGTACTTC | CASSSSSGGTYEQYF
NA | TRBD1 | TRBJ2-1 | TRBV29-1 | TGCAGCGTCTCCGGGACAGGGATTTACAATGAGCAGTTCTTC | CSVSGTGIYNEQFF